This T cell receptor (beta chain) is from a study of T cell responses to AZD1222 COVID-19 vaccine. The CDR3 loop spans 17 amino acids. V lost 3 bases and J lost 0, with 12 bases in between. CDR1 and CDR2 from the germline V gene are KGHSH and LQKENI. Investigators merged groups given second doses at roughly 4 or roughly 12 weeks. TCRdb's copy holds only in-frame clones and misses some; the assay was immunoSEQ multiplex PCR. Counted here are more than 150,000 clones, around 92% occurring once; the ten biggest clones make up 1% to 1.5%. Study-wide results and limits: Clonal diversity may have been underestimated, and the donors were mostly white British, with more females than males. The peak T cell response came first, and repertoires were sampled only after it. Per reports, nearly half of all spike-specific TCRs target regions that are unmutated in variants.

Notes on this clone: Its antigen is not identified.

The specimen was peripheral blood, collected 28 days after the second AZD1222 dose. This TCR was sampled from an adult who received the AZD1222 COVID-19 vaccine. The chain employs TRBV18 and TRBJ2-6, with TRBD2 as a possible D gene (5 bases). CDR3 DNA sequence: TGTGCCAGCTCACCGTTTCGCGGAGGCTCTGGGGCCAACGTCCTGACTTTC. Encoded protein: CASSPFRGGSGANVLTF.